This T cell receptor beta chain was identified during a study of blood T cell repertoires in COVID-19. The wider study: The United States, Italy and Spain were the sources of the acute and convalescent COVID-19 samples. T cells, B-cell-depleted T cells, or PBMCs supplied cDNA or gDNA.

The germline V and J ends were trimmed by 0 bases and 0 bases, with 13 bases remaining between them. The germline CDR1 and CDR2 sequences are LGHNA and YNFKEQ. CDR3 length: 17 amino acids. As processed by the authors: Reference gene primer amplification gave nucleated cell count estimates. TCRdb keeps only in-frame clones here, not all; method: immunoSEQ multiplex PCR. V, J and clone size were drawn from that table, and D and trimming were deduced from the DNA. The sample consists of some 110,000 clones, approximately 84% of them appearing once. The sequenced sample was peripheral blood. This TCR was sampled from a man between 40 and 49 years old with acute or convalescent COVID-19. The chain carries TRBV4-2 and TRBJ2-3, with D possibly TRBD1 on 7 matching bases. The CDR3 nucleotides read TGTGCCAGCAGCCAAGAAAGTCAGGGGGGTAGCACAGATACGCAGTATTTT. Translation: CASSQESQGGSTDTQYF.